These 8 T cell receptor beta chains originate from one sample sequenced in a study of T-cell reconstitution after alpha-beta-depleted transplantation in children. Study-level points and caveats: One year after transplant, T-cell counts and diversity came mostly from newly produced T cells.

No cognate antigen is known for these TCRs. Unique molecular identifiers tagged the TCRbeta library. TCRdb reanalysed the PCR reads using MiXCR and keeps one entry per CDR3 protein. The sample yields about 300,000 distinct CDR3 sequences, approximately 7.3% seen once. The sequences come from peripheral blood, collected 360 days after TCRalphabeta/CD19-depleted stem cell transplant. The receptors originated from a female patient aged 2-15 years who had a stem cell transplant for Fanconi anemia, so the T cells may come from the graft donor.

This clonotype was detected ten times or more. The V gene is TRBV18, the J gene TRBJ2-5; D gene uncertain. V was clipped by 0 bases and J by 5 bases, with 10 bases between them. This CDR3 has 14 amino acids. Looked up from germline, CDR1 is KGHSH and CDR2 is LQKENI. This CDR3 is CASSPPDNKETQYF. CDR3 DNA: TGTGCCAGCTCACCACCCGACAATAAGGAGACCCAGTACTTC.

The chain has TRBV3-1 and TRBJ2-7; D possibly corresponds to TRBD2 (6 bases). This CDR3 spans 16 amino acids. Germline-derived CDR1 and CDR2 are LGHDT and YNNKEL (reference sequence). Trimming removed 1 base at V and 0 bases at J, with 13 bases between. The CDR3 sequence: CASSQGGVGYSYEQYF. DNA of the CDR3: TGTGCCAGCAGCCAAGGGGGGGTTGGTTACTCCTACGAGCAGTACTTC.

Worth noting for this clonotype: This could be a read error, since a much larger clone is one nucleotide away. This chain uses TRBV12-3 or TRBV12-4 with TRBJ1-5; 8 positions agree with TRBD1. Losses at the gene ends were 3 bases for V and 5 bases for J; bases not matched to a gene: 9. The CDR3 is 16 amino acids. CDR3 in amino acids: CASSFWWTGFDQPQHF. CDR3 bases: TGTGCCAGCAGTTTCTGGTGGACAGGGTTTGATCAGCCCCAGCATTTT.

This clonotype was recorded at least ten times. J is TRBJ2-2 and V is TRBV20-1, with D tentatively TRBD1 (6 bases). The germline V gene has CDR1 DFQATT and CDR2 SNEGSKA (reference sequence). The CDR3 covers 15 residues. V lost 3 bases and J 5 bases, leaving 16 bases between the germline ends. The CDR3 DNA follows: TGCAGTGCTAGGGAGATACAGGGCCCGACCGGGGAGCTGTTTTTT. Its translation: CSAREIQGPTGELFF.

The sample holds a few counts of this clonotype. The CDR3 nucleotides read TGCAGCGTCCACGGCCGGGCCCCGGGTGAAGCTTTCTTT. It codes for CSVHGRAPGEAFF. The chain has TRBV29-1 and TRBJ1-1; D gene ambiguous. CDR3 length: 13 amino acids. In germline, CDR1 is SQVTM, CDR2 ANQGSEA. V was clipped by 6 bases and J by 7 bases, with 18 bases between them.

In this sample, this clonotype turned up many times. CDR3 nucleotides: TGCAGCGCCCGCACGGCCAGCGGGAGTGGGGCCGGGGAGCTGTTTTTT. Its protein is CSARTASGSGAGELFF. The chain employs TRBV29-1 and TRBJ2-2, with 8 bases aligning to TRBD2. The J segment lost 6 bases and the V segment lost 7 bases, leaving 16 bases of the junction unmatched. The germline V gene has CDR1 SQVTM and CDR2 ANQGSEA. The CDR3 runs 16 residues.

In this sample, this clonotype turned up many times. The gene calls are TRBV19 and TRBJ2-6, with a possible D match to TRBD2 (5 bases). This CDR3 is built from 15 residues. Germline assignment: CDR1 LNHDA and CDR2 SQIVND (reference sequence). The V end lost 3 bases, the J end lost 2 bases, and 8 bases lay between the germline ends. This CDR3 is CASSIMRAGANVLTF. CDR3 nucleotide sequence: TGTGCCAGTAGTATCATGAGGGCTGGGGCCAACGTCCTGACTTTC.

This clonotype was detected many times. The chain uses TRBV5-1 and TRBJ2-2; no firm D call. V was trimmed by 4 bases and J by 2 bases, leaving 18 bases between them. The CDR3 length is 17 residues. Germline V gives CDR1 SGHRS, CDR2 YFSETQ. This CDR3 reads CASSSPGPIINTGELFF. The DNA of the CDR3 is TGCGCCAGCAGCAGCCCGGGCCCTATAATTAACACCGGGGAGCTGTTTTTT.